This T cell receptor beta chain was recorded in a study of HIV-infected children after antiretroviral therapy interruption. In the study overall: Interruption-arm sampling covered weeks 0, 12, interruption end (24 or 48), and about 3 years post-study. Continuous-treatment samples came from weeks 0, 48 and 150.

V lost 2 bases and J lost 6, with 5 bases in between. The CDR3 runs to 11 residues. The germline gives CDR1 MDHEN, CDR2 SYDVKM. As to treatment: PENTA 11 planned treatment interruption arm or continuous ART arm. The sample holds one count of this clonotype. A read error is possible here, since a much larger clone lies one base away. RNA-based 3' RACE libraries used unique molecular identifiers. Each CDR3 protein gets one entry after TCRdb re-called the 3' RACE reads with MiXCR. Of several thousand distinct CDR3 sequences in the sample, approximately 16% were seen once. The chain has TRBV28 and TRBJ2-7; D is uncertain. The sequence derives from a pool of human donors with HIV. Material: CD45RO+ CD8+ T cells from PBMCs, pooled from several time points, obtained from a donor given antiretroviral therapy, either interrupted or continuous. The subset was: memory CD8+ CD45RO+ CD45RA- T cells. CDR3 amino acids: CASSLGSEQYF. Written as DNA, the CDR3 is TGTGCCAGCAGTTTAGGCAGCGAGCAGTACTTC.